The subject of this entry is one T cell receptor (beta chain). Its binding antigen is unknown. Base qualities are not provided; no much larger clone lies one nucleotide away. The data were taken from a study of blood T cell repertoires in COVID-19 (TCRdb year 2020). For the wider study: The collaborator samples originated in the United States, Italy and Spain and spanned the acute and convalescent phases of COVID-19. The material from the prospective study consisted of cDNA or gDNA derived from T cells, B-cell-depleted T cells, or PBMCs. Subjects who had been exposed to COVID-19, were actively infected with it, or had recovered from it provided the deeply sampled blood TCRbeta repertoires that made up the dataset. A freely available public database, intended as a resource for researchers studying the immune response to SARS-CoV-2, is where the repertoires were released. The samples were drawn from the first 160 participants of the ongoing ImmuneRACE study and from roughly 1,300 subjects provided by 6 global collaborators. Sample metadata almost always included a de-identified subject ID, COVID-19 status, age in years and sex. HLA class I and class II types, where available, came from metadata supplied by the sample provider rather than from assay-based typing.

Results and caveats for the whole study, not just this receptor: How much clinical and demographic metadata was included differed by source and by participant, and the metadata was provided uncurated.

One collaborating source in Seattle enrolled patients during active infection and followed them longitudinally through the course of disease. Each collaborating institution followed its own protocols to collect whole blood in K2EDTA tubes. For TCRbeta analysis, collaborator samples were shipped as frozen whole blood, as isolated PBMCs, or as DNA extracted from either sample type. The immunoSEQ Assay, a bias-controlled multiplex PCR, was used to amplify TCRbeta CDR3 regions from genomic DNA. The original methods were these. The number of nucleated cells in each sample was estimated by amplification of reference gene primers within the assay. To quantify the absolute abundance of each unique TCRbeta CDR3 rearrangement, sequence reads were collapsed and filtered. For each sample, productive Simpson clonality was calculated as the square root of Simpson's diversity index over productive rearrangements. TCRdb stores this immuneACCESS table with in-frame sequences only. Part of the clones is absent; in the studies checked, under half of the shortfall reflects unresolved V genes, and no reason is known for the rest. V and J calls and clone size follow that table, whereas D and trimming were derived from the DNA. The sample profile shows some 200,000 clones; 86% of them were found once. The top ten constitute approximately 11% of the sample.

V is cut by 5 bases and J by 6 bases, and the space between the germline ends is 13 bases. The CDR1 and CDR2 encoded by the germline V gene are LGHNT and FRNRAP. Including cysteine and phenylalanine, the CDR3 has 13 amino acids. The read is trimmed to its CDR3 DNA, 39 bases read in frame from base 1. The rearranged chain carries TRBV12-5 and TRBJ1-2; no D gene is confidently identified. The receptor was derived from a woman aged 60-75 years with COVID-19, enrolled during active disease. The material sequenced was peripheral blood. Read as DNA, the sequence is TGTGCTAGTGGTACCTTATCGGGTCATGGCTACACCTTC. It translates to CASGTLSGHGYTF.